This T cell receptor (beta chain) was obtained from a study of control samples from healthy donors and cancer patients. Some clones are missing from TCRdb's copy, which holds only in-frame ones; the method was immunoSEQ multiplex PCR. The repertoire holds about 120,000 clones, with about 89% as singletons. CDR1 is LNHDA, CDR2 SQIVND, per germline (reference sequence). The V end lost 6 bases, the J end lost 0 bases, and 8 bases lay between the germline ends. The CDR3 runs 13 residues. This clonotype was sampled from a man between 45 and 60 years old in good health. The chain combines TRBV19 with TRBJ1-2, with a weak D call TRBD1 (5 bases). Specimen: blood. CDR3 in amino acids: CASSLTANYGYTF. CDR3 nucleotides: TGTGCCAGTAGCTTGACAGCTAACTATGGCTACACCTTC.